Sequencing of this TCR beta chain was carried out in a study of CD8 T cells in Susac syndrome. Findings and limits, study-wide: The greatest CD8+ clonal expansion in Susac occurred in TEMRA cells and in active patients.

This CDR3 is built from 17 residues. Trimming removed 0 bases from V and 6 bases from J, with 20 bases in between. Germline CDR1 is LGHNA and CDR2 is YSLEER. Turning to this clonotype: Antigen: not known.

A quantity of roughly 0.5 to 1 ug RNA underwent reverse transcription using random hexamers. MiXCR, run by TCRdb on the immunoSEQ multiplex PCR reads, gives a single entry per CDR3 protein. The sample lists 84,000 or so distinct CDR3 sequences, 94% occurring once. Specimen: CD8+ T cells from PBMCs. The sequence was collected from a human donor with Susac syndrome. This chain links TRBV4-3 with TRBJ1-1; D is perhaps TRBD1 (6 bases). The CDR3 protein is CASSQEGDTQKIPEAFF. The CDR3 bases are TGCGCCAGCAGCCAAGAGGGGGACACCCAGAAAATCCCTGAAGCTTTCTTT.